These T cell receptor beta chains were read from a single sample in a study of regulatory T cells in long-lasting Graves disease. Using its own MiXCR run on the multiplex PCR reads, TCRdb lists one record per CDR3 protein. The data hold around 340,000 distinct CDR3 sequences, with 15% to 20% observed a single time. Source: peripheral blood mononuclear cells (PBMCs), taken when the disease was refractory, from a patient treated with antithyroid drugs. The receptors originated from a female donor with Graves disease. Each CDR3 is given with its conserved first and last residue. D genes are given only for firm matches. Size is omitted from some rows. Given values are once, few, many or a class for expanded clones.

TRBD1,TRBV7-2,TRBJ1-5,-,CASSLVTGGNQPQHF,TGTGCCAGCAGCTTGGTCACAGGGGGCAATCAGCCCCAGCATTTT
-,TRBV7-2,TRBJ2-5,-,CASSQGMDAETQYF,TGTGCCAGCAGTCAGGGTATGGACGCAGAGACCCAGTACTTC
-,TRBV12-3/TRBV12-4,TRBJ2-5,many,CASSLFSSETQYF,TGTGCCAGCAGTTTGTTTAGTTCCGAGACCCAGTACTTC
-,TRBV20-1,TRBJ1-3,many,CSASPRGHSGNTIYF,TGCAGTGCTAGCCCAAGGGGCCACTCTGGAAACACCATATATTTT
-,TRBV28,TRBJ2-1,once,CASSLSGSYNEQFF,TGTGCCAGCAGTTTATCTGGCTCCTACAATGAGCAGTTCTTC
TRBD2,TRBV4-1,TRBJ2-5,-,CASSQGLAGGVNQETQYF,TGCGCCAGCAGCCAGGGACTAGCGGGAGGTGTCAACCAAGAGACCCAGTACTTC
-,TRBV6-1,TRBJ1-4,many,CASIRRGRGEKLFF,TGTGCCAGCATCAGGAGGGGAAGAGGCGAAAAACTGTTTTTT
TRBD2,TRBV3-1,TRBJ2-7,few,CASSHGLAGDQQYF,TGTGCCAGCAGTCATGGACTAGCGGGAGACCAGCAGTACTTC
-,TRBV19,TRBJ2-2,few,CASSLGGTDTGELFF,TGTGCCAGTAGTCTCGGGGGGACAGACACCGGGGAGCTGTTTTTT
TRBD1,TRBV3-1,TRBJ1-1,-,CASSPRDRWGGAFF,TGTGCCAGCAGCCCTAGGGACAGGTGGGGGGGAGCTTTCTTT
-,TRBV7-9,TRBJ1-2,-,CASSLAYIRLYYYGYTF,TGTGCCAGCAGCTTAGCTTACATCAGGCTCTATTACTATGGCTACACCTTC
-,TRBV29-1,TRBJ2-3,-,CSVEGDSTDTQYF,TGCAGCGTTGAGGGGGACAGCACAGATACGCAGTATTTT
-,TRBV30,TRBJ1-1,many,CAWSVWLNTEAFF,TGTGCCTGGAGTGTATGGCTGAACACTGAAGCTTTCTTT
-,TRBV20-1,TRBJ2-2,-,CSASRDGTGELFF,TGCAGTGCAAGCCGGGACGGAACCGGGGAGCTGTTTTTT
TRBD2,TRBV7-2,TRBJ2-3,few,CASSAGTSGRIDTQYF,TGTGCCAGCAGCGCCGGGACTAGCGGGAGGATAGATACGCAGTATTTT
TRBD1,TRBV6-5,TRBJ1-5,many,CASSSPRTGQPQHF,TGTGCCAGCAGTTCACCGCGGACAGGCCAGCCCCAGCATTTT
-,TRBV20-1,TRBJ2-5,-,CSPIGGETQYF,TGCAGCCCTATTGGGGGGGAGACCCAGTACTTC
TRBD1,TRBV24-1,TRBJ1-5,-,CATSPGTGHNQPQHF,TGTGCCACCTCTCCCGGGACAGGGCACAATCAGCCCCAGCATTTT
TRBD1,TRBV5-6,TRBJ1-2,-,CASSPWTGAYGYTF,TGTGCCAGCAGCCCTTGGACAGGGGCATATGGCTACACCTTC
-,TRBV2,TRBJ1-1,many,CASSDVRSTEAFF,TGTGCCAGCAGTGACGTCCGGAGCACTGAAGCTTTCTTT
-,TRBV24-1,TRBJ1-5,-,CATSDRNQPQHF,TGTGCCACCAGTGACCGTAATCAGCCCCAGCATTTT
TRBD1,TRBV9,TRBJ2-7,few,CASSVGSTGAYEQYF,TGTGCCAGCAGCGTAGGATCGACAGGGGCGTACGAGCAGTACTTC
-,TRBV12-3/TRBV12-4,TRBJ1-2,many,CASSPRRGYGYTF,TGTGCCAGCAGCCCCCGCCGTGGGTATGGCTACACCTTC
TRBD2,TRBV6-1,TRBJ2-7,-,CASSEDTGGSGLAESYEQYF,TGTGCCAGCAGTGAAGATACAGGGGGCTCGGGACTAGCGGAGTCCTACGAGCAGTACTTC
-,TRBV7-9,TRBJ2-2,few,CASSLDLWGYTGELFF,TGTGCCAGCAGCTTAGATTTGTGGGGGTACACCGGGGAGCTGTTTTTT
-,TRBV5-1,TRBJ1-1,many,CASADRSPTSSQAFF,TGCGCCAGCGCTGACAGGAGTCCCACCTCGTCCCAAGCTTTCTTT